These 8 T cell receptor beta chains came from one sample sequenced in a study of early T cells in non-severe SARS-CoV-2 infection. MiXCR was run by TCRdb on the 5' RACE reads, yielding one entry per CDR3 protein. The profile shows about 44,000 distinct CDR3 sequences, about 25% of them singletons. Specimen: whole blood, collected at baseline. These receptor sequences come from an adult who was a healthcare worker with PCR-confirmed SARS-CoV-2 infection or an uninfected control (not recorded which).

This clonotype was detected only a few times. V is TRBV29-1 and J is TRBJ2-7; 9 nucleotides match TRBD1. In germline, CDR1 is SQVTM, CDR2 ANQGSEA. The CDR3 is made up of 15 amino acids. V lost 4 bases, J lost 2 bases, and 9 bases stayed unmatched. The CDR3 protein is CSVVPGTGNPYEQYF. Written as DNA, the CDR3 is TGCAGCGTTGTCCCCGGGACAGGGAATCCCTACGAGCAGTACTTC.

This clonotype has at least ten counts. The chain carries TRBV5-1 and TRBJ2-2, with D possibly matching TRBD1 (6 bases). V was shortened by 8 bases and J by 5 bases, with 16 bases between the two germline ends. Germline V CDR1 and CDR2: SGHRS, YFSETQ. The CDR3 spans 14 residues. CDR3 region: CASHSTGGTGELFF. The CDR3, as DNA: TGCGCCAGTCATTCGACAGGAGGAACCGGGGAGCTGTTTTTT.

The rearrangement uses TRBV4-3 and TRBJ2-7; the D is unclear. Trimming took off 0 bases at V and 0 bases at J, with 9 bases between the two ends. Per germline, CDR1 LGHNA and CDR2 YSLEER. The CDR3 length is 15 residues. The CDR3 loop is CASSQDWVNSYEQYF. CDR3 nucleotides: TGCGCCAGCAGCCAAGATTGGGTTAACTCCTACGAGCAGTACTTC.

This clonotype was counted between two and nine times. The chain links TRBV12-3 or TRBV12-4 to TRBJ1-6; 11 bases line up with TRBD1. V shed 6 bases and J 0 bases; nucleotides not matched to a gene: 7. The CDR3 length is 18 residues. Here the CDR3 DNA reads TGTGCCAGCAGCCGGACAGGGGGCAGAAGCTCCTATAATTCACCCCTCCACTTT. It yields the protein CASSRTGGRSSYNSPLHF.

This chain uses TRBV3-1 with TRBJ1-6, with TRBD1 matching 7 bases. Unmatched junction bases numbered 5, after V lost 4 bases and J lost 2 bases. Per the germline V gene, CDR1 is LGHDT and CDR2 is YNNKEL (reference sequence). The CDR3 spans 16 residues. The chain's CDR3 is CASSPRDSAYNSPLHF. As DNA, the CDR3 is TGTGCCAGCAGCCCGCGGGACAGCGCCTATAATTCACCCCTCCACTTT. Supplemented by reference TRBV3-1 and TRBJ1-6, the full variable domain reads DTAVSQTPKYLVTQMGNDKSIKCEQNLGHDTMYWYKQDSKKFLKIMFSYNNKELIINETVPNRFSPKSPDKAHLNLHINSLELGDSAVYFCASSPRDSAYNSPLHFGNGTRLTVT.

This sequence joins TRBV6-2 or TRBV6-3 and TRBJ1-2; D is unclear. Germline V gene data show CDR1 as MNHEY and CDR2 as SVGEGT. V gave up 7 bases and J gave up 1 base, with 10 bases separating them. This CDR3 is built from 13 residues. Here the CDR3 reads CASIDPNNYGYTF. CDR3 DNA sequence: TGTGCCAGCATCGACCCGAATAACTATGGCTACACCTTC.

This clonotype was seen many times. This chain links TRBV5-1 with TRBJ1-2; D not resolved. CDR3 size: 13 residues. The V gene's germline CDR1 is SGHRS and CDR2 YFSETQ. Trimming took off 5 bases at V and 4 bases at J, with 12 bases between the two ends. CDR3 protein: CASSKDAGYGYTF. CDR3 in DNA: TGCGCCAGCAGTAAAGACGCGGGCTATGGCTACACCTTC.

This clonotype occurred a few times. The V and J genes are TRBV20-1 and TRBJ1-5; perhaps TRBD1 as D (5 bases). CDR1 is DFQATT and CDR2 is SNEGSKA in the germline V gene (reference sequence). The CDR3 sequence is 13 residues long. Trimming took off 3 bases at V and 4 bases at J, with 10 bases between the two ends. This CDR3 reads CSARARVNQPQHF. In DNA form, the CDR3 reads TGCAGTGCTAGGGCCAGGGTGAATCAGCCCCAGCATTTT.